Below are 2 T cell receptor beta chains sequenced from a single sample in a study of long-term antiretroviral therapy in people with HIV. Researchers report immunoSEQ v3.0 was run at survey level. Sequencing was performed with immunoSEQ multiplex PCR; in TCRdb, only in-frame clones are kept and a portion is missing. The sample consists of 30,000 to 45,000 clones, around three quarters of them appearing once. The source was unsorted PBMCs, collected 3.4 years after starting antiretroviral therapy. These receptors were obtained from a man between 25 and 39 years old with HIV.

The chain carries TRBV4-3 and TRBJ2-2; tentative D call: TRBD2 (5 bases). Germline V lookup: CDR1 LGHNA, CDR2 YSLEER. V lost 1 base to trimming and J lost 8 bases, with 20 bases between them. The CDR3 runs 17 residues. The CDR3 nucleotides are TGCGCCAGCAGCCAAGTACGGAGGCTCCCGGGAAGGGGGGAGCTGTTTTTT. It specifies CASSQVRRLPGRGELFF.

The rearrangement links TRBV7-3 to TRBJ2-7; 7 bases line up with TRBD1. The CDR3 is made up of 13 amino acids. The germline V gene encodes CDR1 SGHTA and CDR2 FQGTGA. V was pared by 5 bases and J by 12 bases, with 13 bases of the junction left unmatched. This CDR3 is CASSLSGTAKMYF. The CDR3 nucleotides read TGTGCCAGCAGCCTTTCCGGGACAGCGAAGATGTACTTC. The whole variable domain, remainder taken from reference TRBV7-3 and TRBJ2-7, is GAGVSQTPSNKVTEKGKYVELRCDPISGHTALYWYRQSLGQGPEFLIYFQGTGAADDSGLPNDRFFAVRPEGSVSTLKIQRTERGDSAVYLCASSLSGTAKMYFGPGTRLTVT.